What follows are 27 T cell receptor beta chains derived from one specimen sequenced in a study of beta chain features in type 1 diabetes. Study-level findings and limits: Moderately but significantly shorter TCRB CDR3s were found in Type 1 diabetes patients in all four CD4+ subsets.

Reverse transcription of all isolated RNA meant that expressed TCRB transcripts were sequenced. Only in-frame clones appear in the TCRdb table, and some are missing; sequencing was by immunoSEQ multiplex PCR. The profile shows some 660,000 clones, about an eighth of them singletons. No antigen has been identified for these receptors. Sequencing used naive CD4+ T cells from blood. The receptors here all came from a man aged 18 to 30 with type 1 diabetes.

Here the CDR3 DNA reads TGTGCCAGCAGCTTTCGGCAGGGTCCCACGAGGGCCTACGAGCAGTACTTC. Translation gives CASSFRQGPTRAYEQYF. The rearrangement joins TRBV7-9 to TRBJ2-7; possibly TRBD1 or TRBD2 for D (5 bases each). From germline, CDR1 is SEHNR and CDR2 FQNEAQ (reference sequence). The CDR3 runs 17 residues. Trimming left V 3 bases short and J 2 bases short, with 20 bases between.

The chain joins TRBV5-1 to TRBJ1-2; unclear D gene. The CDR3 is 17 residues long. Germline CDR1 and CDR2: SGHRS and YFSETQ. V gave up 0 bases and J gave up 4 bases, with 19 bases separating them. CDR3 coding DNA: TGCGCCAGCAGCTTGGCCCCAGCCTCTTCCTTCTTCTATGGCTACACCTTC. Its protein product is CASSLAPASSFFYGYTF.

This clone has a handful of counts. Distinct nucleotide sequences in the sample also encode this CDR3. The CDR3 DNA reads TGTGCCAGCAGCGTAGGCCGCGAGACCCAGTACTTC. It codes for CASSVGRETQYF. V is TRBV9 and J is TRBJ2-5; no definite D call. CDR1 is SGDLS, CDR2 YYNGEE, per germline. V gave up 0 bases and J gave up 5 bases, with 5 bases separating them. CDR3 length: 12 residues.

The rearrangement uses TRBV5-6 and TRBJ2-2; D remains ambiguous. Trimming removed 2 bases at V and 4 bases at J, with 3 bases between. This CDR3 spans 12 amino acids. Germline V CDR1 and CDR2: SGHDT, YYEEEE. Here the CDR3 DNA reads TGTGCCAGCAGCTTAAGCACCGGGGAGCTGTTTTTT. This encodes CASSLSTGELFF.

This clone was observed a few times. V usage is TRBV14 and J usage is TRBJ2-2; the match to TRBD2 covers 9 bases. Per the germline V gene, CDR1 is SGHDN and CDR2 is FVKESK. J gave up 2 bases and V 2 bases, and 0 bases lay outside the gene matches. This CDR3 spans 15 amino acids. CDR3 amino acids: CASSQLAGNTGELFF. CDR3 coding DNA: TGTGCCAGCAGCCAACTAGCGGGAAACACCGGGGAGCTGTTTTTT.

The rearrangement joins TRBV5-5 to TRBJ2-3, with TRBD2 matching 7 bases. J was trimmed by 0 bases and V by 1 base; bases with no gene match: 5. The germline V gene encodes CDR1 SGHKS and CDR2 YYEKEE (reference sequence). The CDR3 has 16 amino acids. CDR3 region: CASSLNLAVSTDTQYF. The CDR3 DNA reads TGTGCCAGCAGCTTGAACCTAGCGGTTAGCACAGATACGCAGTATTTT.

This clone has more than one count but fewer than ten. V is TRBV29-1 and J is TRBJ2-2, with 10 bases identical to TRBD1. V was pared by 6 bases and J by 7 bases, with 14 bases of the junction left unmatched. Germline CDR1 SQVTM, CDR2 ANQGSEA. The CDR3 covers 16 residues. The CDR3 DNA reads as TGCAGCGTACTAAGGTCCTGGACAGGGGGAAACGGGGAGCTGTTTTTT. Protein sequence: CSVLRSWTGGNGELFF.

The chain employs TRBV5-4 and TRBJ2-2, with D tentatively TRBD1 (6 bases). The length of the CDR3 is 14 residues. V lost 4 bases and J lost 1, with 8 bases in between. CDR1 and CDR2 from the germline V gene are SGHNT and YYREEE (reference sequence). The CDR3: CASSLGQNTGELFF. CDR3 nucleotides: TGTGCCAGCAGCCTGGGACAGAACACCGGGGAGCTGTTTTTT.

The chain carries TRBV7-2 and TRBJ2-7; D might be TRBD2 (5 bases). Germline V gene data show CDR1 as SGHTA and CDR2 as FQGNSA. V gave up 5 bases and J gave up 3 bases, with 20 bases separating them. The CDR3 has 16 residues. CDR3 in DNA: TGTGCCAGCAGCCCCAGCCTACTAGTTCGGAACTACGAGCAGTACTTC. Its translation: CASSPSLLVRNYEQYF.

This clone was detected only a few times. The J gene is TRBJ2-5, the V gene TRBV7-9; D gene ambiguous. The germline CDR1 and CDR2 sequences are SEHNR and FQNEAQ (reference sequence). Trimming removed 3 bases at V and 1 base at J, with 6 bases between. The CDR3 extends over 13 amino acids. In nucleotides, the CDR3 is TGTGCCAGCAGCTTTCGGGCCCAAGAGACCCAGTACTTC. As protein: CASSFRAQETQYF.

This clone was seen more than once but under ten times. The J gene is TRBJ1-1, the V gene TRBV6-5; unclear D gene. The germline V gene has CDR1 MNHEY and CDR2 SVGAGI. The CDR3 is made up of 14 amino acids. Trimming removed 3 bases from V and 5 bases from J, with 13 bases in between. Here the CDR3 reads CASSYQNSRTEAFF. CDR3 coding DNA: TGTGCCAGCAGTTATCAGAACTCAAGGACTGAAGCTTTCTTT.

This clone has a handful of counts. V gene TRBV29-1 combines with J gene TRBJ1-2; D is perhaps TRBD1 (5 bases). CDR3 size: 13 residues. CDR1 is SQVTM and CDR2 is ANQGSEA in the germline V gene. The ends were cut back, 1 base at V and 2 bases at J, with 8 bases in the middle. The CDR3: CSVEAAGNYGYTF. The CDR3 nucleotides read TGCAGCGTTGAAGCGGCAGGGAACTATGGCTACACCTTC.

The chain carries TRBV30 and TRBJ2-7, with 7 bases that match TRBD2. The germline V gene encodes CDR1 GTSNPN and CDR2 SVGIG (reference sequence). The V segment lost 8 bases and the J segment 0 bases; nucleotides outside the gene matches: 10. This CDR3 region has 14 residues. CDR3 coding DNA: TGTGCCGCCGAACTAGCGTTGAGCTCCTACGAGCAGTACTTC. This codes for CAAELALSSYEQYF.

This clone was observed a few times. The chain carries TRBV7-2 and TRBJ2-7; D is ambiguous. CDR1 is SGHTA, CDR2 FQGNSA, per germline. CDR3 length: 14 amino acids. The ends were cut back, 5 bases at V and 2 bases at J, with 13 bases in the middle. CDR3 loop: CASSPTGPPYEQYF. The CDR3 nucleotides are TGTGCCAGCAGCCCCACTGGGCCCCCCTACGAGCAGTACTTC.

This rearrangement joins TRBV5-1 to TRBJ2-7, with TRBD2 matching over 8 bases. V trimming: 1 base; J trimming: 4 bases; junction bases outside the gene matches: 7. Looked up from germline, CDR1 is SGHRS and CDR2 is YFSETQ. The CDR3 is 15 amino acids. The CDR3 bases are TGCGCCAGCAGCTTGACGACTAGCGCCGGGTACGAGCAGTACTTC. Translation: CASSLTTSAGYEQYF.

The chain couples TRBV19 to TRBJ2-2; D uncertain. The germline V gene has CDR1 LNHDA and CDR2 SQIVND (reference sequence). The CDR3 length is 14 residues. V gave up 2 bases and J gave up 0 bases, with 4 bases separating them. CDR3: CASSIRSNTGELFF. The CDR3 DNA reads as TGTGCCAGTAGTATACGCTCGAACACCGGGGAGCTGTTTTTT.

This clone was counted a few times. V gene TRBV18 combines with J gene TRBJ2-6, with D possibly TRBD2 on 6 matching bases. Germline lookup yields CDR1 KGHSH and CDR2 LQKENI. The CDR3 loop spans 16 amino acids. Trimming took off 0 bases at V and 2 bases at J, with 8 bases between the two ends. The CDR3 protein is CASSPPRRAGANVLTF. CDR3 nucleotides: TGTGCCAGCTCACCACCGAGGAGGGCTGGGGCCAACGTCCTGACTTTC.

In this sample, this clone turned up a few times. V gene TRBV2 combines with J gene TRBJ2-4, with D perhaps TRBD1 (5 bases). The germline gives CDR1 SNHLY, CDR2 FYNNEI. The CDR3 length is 15 residues. Between the trimmed V and J ends, which lost 2 bases and 2 bases, there was a span of 10 bases. The CDR3: CASSERGTTKNIQYF. The CDR3 DNA sequence: TGTGCCAGCAGTGAAAGGGGTACAACCAAAAACATTCAGTACTTC.

The genes are TRBV10-3 and TRBJ1-5, with D unresolved. CDR1 and CDR2 (germline): ENHRY, SYGVKD. V was clipped by 0 bases and J by 7 bases, with 7 bases between them. CDR3 length: 13 residues. This CDR3 reads CAISESEVQPQHF. CDR3 sequence (DNA): TGTGCCATCAGTGAGTCAGAGGTACAGCCCCAGCATTTT.

DNA for the CDR3: TGTGCCAGCAGCCGCAATCGGACTAGCGGAAAAGAGCAGTTCTTC. Amino acid sequence: CASSRNRTSGKEQFF. The chain combines TRBV7-9 with TRBJ2-1, with 10 bases fitting TRBD2. Per germline, CDR1 SEHNR and CDR2 FQNEAQ (reference sequence). V dropped 5 bases and J dropped 10; count of bases not matched to a gene: 11. This CDR3 comprises 15 residues.

The sample holds a few counts of this clone. This chain joins TRBV28 and TRBJ2-7, with 11 positions matching TRBD1. V lost 6 bases to trimming and J lost 2 bases; unmatched junction nucleotides: 6. The CDR3 consists of 15 residues. CDR1 is MDHEN and CDR2 is SYDVKM in the germline V gene. The CDR3 nucleotides are TGTGCCAGCAGCAAAAGGACAGGGGGCCCCTACGAGCAGTACTTC. Residues: CASSKRTGGPYEQYF.

This chain joins TRBV10-3 and TRBJ1-5, with unresolved D. CDR3 length: 15 amino acids. Germline V lookup: CDR1 ENHRY, CDR2 SYGVKD. The germline V and J ends were trimmed by 3 bases and 6 bases, with 15 bases remaining between them. This CDR3 is CAISEGSHQGQPQHF. The CDR3 DNA sequence: TGTGCCATCAGTGAAGGCAGCCATCAAGGTCAGCCCCAGCATTTT.

This clone was seen a few times. J is TRBJ1-6 and V is TRBV4-3; TRBD1 aligns across 8 bases. The CDR3 is made up of 21 amino acids. Trimming removed 1 base from V and 0 bases from J; junction bases left unmatched: 14. Germline V gene sequence: CDR1 LGHNA, CDR2 YSLEER. The CDR3 reads CASSQVQAGTGPSSYNSPLHF. CDR3 DNA sequence: TGCGCCAGCAGCCAAGTGCAGGCAGGGACAGGACCAAGCTCCTATAATTCACCCCTCCACTTT.

The chain combines TRBV7-9 with TRBJ2-1; possibly TRBD1 for D (6 bases). Looked up from germline, CDR1 is SEHNR and CDR2 is FQNEAQ (reference sequence). Between the trimmed V and J ends, which lost 5 bases and 1 base, there was a span of 15 bases. This CDR3 is 16 amino acids long. The CDR3 nucleotides are TGTGCCAGCAGCGCCACCAGGGGTATGTCCTACAATGAGCAGTTCTTC. Its translation is CASSATRGMSYNEQFF. The full variable domain, completed using reference TRBV7-9 and TRBJ2-1, is DTGVSQNPRHKITKRGQNVTFRCDPISEHNRLYWYRQTLGQGPEFLTYFQNEAQLEKSRLLSDRFSAERPKGSFSTLEIQRTEQGDSAMYLCASSATRGMSYNEQFFGPGTRLTVL.

This chain connects TRBV12-5 to TRBJ2-5; possible D gene TRBD2, 6 bases. V dropped 0 bases and J dropped 4 bases, with 21 bases sitting between them. This CDR3 is 18 amino acids long. CDR1 is LGHNT, CDR2 FRNRAP, per germline. CDR3 protein: CASGLVAFGGRGGETQYF. The DNA for the CDR3 is TGTGCTAGTGGTTTGGTGGCCTTCGGGGGACGCGGCGGAGAGACCCAGTACTTC. Drawing the rest from reference TRBV12-5 and TRBJ2-5, the complete variable domain is DARVTQTPRHKVTEMGQEVTMRCQPILGHNTVFWYRQTMMQGLELLAYFRNRAPLDDSGMPKDRFSAEMPDATLATLKIQPSEPRDSAVYFCASGLVAFGGRGGETQYFGPGTRLLVL.

The V and J genes are TRBV7-8 and TRBJ1-5; D ambiguous. The CDR3 runs to 16 residues. The germline V and J ends were trimmed by 0 bases and 0 bases, with 9 bases remaining between them. Germline V lookup: CDR1 SGHVS, CDR2 FQNEAQ. CDR3 nucleotides: TGTGCCAGCAGCTTAGCGAGTCGGGATAGCAATCAGCCCCAGCATTTT. This gives the protein CASSLASRDSNQPQHF.

The rearrangement joins TRBV7-9 to TRBJ2-3; 11 bases match TRBD2. CDR1 is SEHNR and CDR2 is FQNEAQ in the germline V gene (reference sequence). The CDR3 totals 16 residues. After removal of 4 bases from V and 6 bases from J, the junction contained 9 bases not matched to a gene. The CDR3 sequence is CASSSNRLAGTDTQYF. DNA for the CDR3: TGTGCCAGCAGCTCCAATCGACTAGCGGGAACTGATACGCAGTATTTT.